One and the same sample provided the 8 T cell receptor beta chains below, sequenced in a study of response to subunit inactivated influenza vaccine. TCRdb processed the RT-PCR reads anew with MiXCR; each CDR3 protein has one entry. The table includes 550,000 to 800,000 distinct CDR3 sequences, about a sixth detected once. The sample in question was PBMCs from blood, obtained 11 to 12 days after vaccination. These receptors all stem from a man aged 45 to 65 who received an inactivated influenza vaccine.

The chain is built from TRBV3-1 and TRBJ1-5; TRBD1 matches at 8 bases. V shed 1 base, J shed 6 bases, and the junction held 11 bases outside the gene matches. Germline V CDR1 and CDR2: LGHDT, YNNKEL (reference sequence). The CDR3 runs 17 residues. The CDR3 DNA follows: TGTGCCAGCAGCCAAGTTCCTTTTGGCACAGGGGGTCAGCCCCAGCATTTT. This translates into CASSQVPFGTGGQPQHF.

The chain combines TRBV20-1 with TRBJ2-5; TRBD2 agrees at 11 bases. The CDR3 spans 16 residues. Germline V lookup: CDR1 DFQATT, CDR2 SNEGSKA (reference sequence). J was trimmed by 5 bases and V by 1 base; bases with no gene match: 9. CDR3 bases: TGCAGTGCTAGAGGTGTTAGCGGGAGGGTCGGGGAGACCCAGTACTTC. Protein product: CSARGVSGRVGETQYF.

The sample holds a few counts of this clonotype. This chain connects TRBV30 to TRBJ2-2; D is tentatively TRBD1 or TRBD2 (6 bases each). There are 11 residues in the CDR3. Trimming pared 8 bases from V and 6 bases from J, leaving 10 bases between. Germline loops: CDR1 GTSNPN, CDR2 SVGIG (reference sequence). CDR3 loop: CAKRGAGELFF. DNA of the CDR3: TGTGCCAAAAGGGGGGCCGGGGAGCTGTTTTTT.

The V call is TRBV9, the J call TRBJ1-3; D not resolved. Germline V gene sequence: CDR1 SGDLS, CDR2 YYNGEE. The V and J ends lost 6 bases and 3 bases respectively, with 16 bases between them. The CDR3 has 15 amino acids. CDR3 in DNA: TGTGCCAGCACCCGAAGTGTCCTTGATGGAAACACCATATATTTT. Translating gives CASTRSVLDGNTIYF.

The chain carries TRBV12-3 or TRBV12-4 and TRBJ2-3; 7 nucleotides match TRBD1. With 4 bases clipped from V and 1 base from J, the junction kept 8 bases outside the gene matches. This CDR3 has 16 amino acids. The CDR3 is CASSSRTGVRTDTQYF. The DNA of the CDR3 is TGTGCCAGCAGTTCCCGGACAGGCGTCCGCACAGATACGCAGTATTTT.

This clonotype has more than one count but fewer than ten. V and J are TRBV10-3 and TRBJ2-6; no definite D call. CDR1 and CDR2 (germline): ENHRY, SYGVKD. V gave up 0 bases and J gave up 2 bases, with 5 bases separating them. This CDR3 region has 15 residues. DNA of the CDR3: TGTGCCATCAGTGAGTCTGGGGCTGGGGCCAACGTCCTGACTTTC. Its translation is CAISESGAGANVLTF.

This clonotype was detected only a few times. The chain has TRBV20-1 and TRBJ2-1; 10 bases align to TRBD2. From germline, CDR1 is DFQATT and CDR2 SNEGSKA (reference sequence). CDR3 length equals 15 residues. V lost 6 bases to trimming and J lost 2 bases; unmatched junction nucleotides: 7. The CDR3, as DNA: TGCAGTGCCCCCCGGACTAGCGGTGCCTACAATGAGCAGTTCTTC. This sequence encodes CSAPRTSGAYNEQFF.

The chain uses TRBV3-1 and TRBJ2-2; D not resolved. There are 14 residues in the CDR3. V was trimmed by 5 bases and J by 1 base, leaving 8 bases between them. Germline V CDR1 and CDR2: LGHDT, YNNKEL (reference sequence). The CDR3 protein is CASSVDLNTGELFF. The CDR3 DNA is TGTGCCAGCAGCGTCGACCTGAACACCGGGGAGCTGTTTTTT.